This T cell receptor (beta chain) was recovered during a study of massively parallel sequencing of T cell beta chains (dated by TCRdb to the late 2000s). About the full investigation: Using 5'-RACE, Illumina short-read sequencing and a dedicated short-read assembly strategy, the study profiled the diversity of human TCR beta CDR3 in peripheral blood.

This clonotype was counted only a few times. Its antigen is not yet known. Per-base qualities were not stored, and no clone one base away is much larger. All donors in the pool were aged roughly 18 to 40 years, and the pool included approximately 360 males and some 180 females. Peripheral leukocyte polyA+ RNA was isolated from about 170 liters of pooled peripheral blood. For starting material, the researchers used a commercial mRNA preparation made from normal human peripheral blood leukocytes pooled across 500 to 550 individuals. What the work shows at the level of the full study, not this receptor alone: The reported gene usage frequencies may have been skewed by preferential PCR amplification of some TRBV and TRBJ sequences. The length of CDR3 beta varied from 21 to 81 nucleotides, with the peak at 45 nucleotides. Most clonotypes (about 65% of the roughly 34,000) were supported by a single sequence read, by which apparent diversity could in principle be inflated. Usage of TRBV genes spanned from 0.0085% to 0.01% for TRBV17 up to about 25% for TRBV20-1, while TRBJ usage spanned from around 1.7% for TRBJ2-6 up to about 15% for TRBJ2-1. Across the approximately 35,000 distinct clonotypes, single-copy clonotypes accounted for 60% to 80% of clonotypes yet represented only about 19% of assemblies. Since the RNA was pooled from many donors, the results show population-average clonotype abundance and not the repertoire of any individual. In subsampling, clonotype counts increased linearly with read number, which indicated that sequencing depth was far from saturation. A unique TRBV gene could be assigned to only around 23,000 (approximately 70%) of the clonotypes.

Its CDR3 holds 11 amino acids, cysteine through phenylalanine. Only the CDR3 region is kept as DNA, spanning 33 bases read in frame from base 1. Sequences ENHRY (CDR1) and SYGVKD (CDR2) are obtained from the germline V gene. V loses 4 bases, J loses 6 bases, and the germline ends lie 4 bases apart. The sample was run on an Illumina Genome Analyzer II. Two rounds of nested PCR with TRBC1/TRBC2-specific primers yielded a RACE product of about 520 bp, which was gel-purified. To give RACE a 5' anchor, first-strand cDNA synthesis used a TRBC-specific primer together with a template-switching oligonucleotide. The RACE amplicon was too long for direct short-read sequencing, so it was concatemerized by ligation and sheared by sonication. PAGE was used to isolate a size fraction of 100 to 300 bp, and that fraction then underwent shotgun sequencing on the Illumina platform. Sequencing on an Illumina GAII produced 18.8 million 36-nt reads and 21.7 million 50-nt single-end reads in separate runs. As for how the authors treated the data: iSSAKE, run with parameters -m 15, -o 2 and -r 0.7, was used to assemble the pooled 40,582,229 reads. Seeds for the de novo CDR3 beta assemblies came from reads aligning to the ends of Ensembl TRBV gene predictions that carried unmatched junctional bases. Clonotype abundance was estimated from the count of matching assembled contigs rather than from raw read depth. After some 2,000 (about 6%) of the assembled clonotypes were removed for having in-frame stop codons, 33,664 productive clonotypes remained. Sanger sequencing of cloned RACE products gave fewer than 350 unique TCR sequences, and 69% of them were also found in the Illumina assembly. The raw public reads went through TCRdb reprocessing: fastp at Q25, MiXCR clone calling, in-frame beta chains kept. Each CDR3 protein gets just one entry, which takes the most common genes and DNA from the rows behind it. The authors' filters were not applied to this entry. The sample table contains 3,500 to 5,000 distinct CDR3 sequences; only one count was recorded for roughly 38% of them. In total, the top ten clones hold around 3.1% of the sample.

The clonotype comes from a pool of human donors in good health; the sample was commercial RNA pooled from many donors. The sequencing sample was made of commercial RNA from peripheral blood pooled from many donors. The chain is encoded by TRBV10-3 joined to TRBJ2-1; the D gene assignment is ambiguous. The CDR3 corresponds to CAISVGNEQFF. The base sequence is TGTGCCATCAGTGTAGGCAATGAGCAGTTCTTC.